This T cell receptor beta chain stems from a study of blood T cell repertoires in COVID-19. At the level of the study: Acute-phase and convalescent COVID-19 samples originated in the United States, Italy and Spain. T cells, B-cell-depleted T cells, or PBMCs provided the cDNA or gDNA that served as material.

V lost 2 bases, J lost 0 bases, and 8 bases lay in between. The CDR3 length is 14 residues. The V gene's germline CDR1 is SGHRS and CDR2 YFSETQ. In the source study's methods: Reference gene primer amplification in the assay estimated nucleated cell counts. Here immunoSEQ multiplex PCR was the method, and the copy in TCRdb shows in-frame clones only, minus some. That table gives V, J and clone size, and the DNA gave D and trimming. The profile shows 120,000 or so clones, roughly 78% of them singletons. The sample was peripheral blood. The rearrangement joins TRBV5-1 to TRBJ2-5, with D possibly matching TRBD2 (6 bases). The TCR was taken from a man in his 60s with active or convalescent COVID-19. The CDR3 DNA reads as TGCGCCAGCAGCTTTTCTAGCGACCAAGAGACCCAGTACTTC. As protein: CASSFSSDQETQYF. Full variable domain (remainder filled in from reference TRBV5-1 and TRBJ2-5): KAGVTQTPRYLIKTRGQQVTLSCSPISGHRSVSWYQQTPGQGLQFLFEYFSETQRNKGNFPGRFSGRQFSNSRSEMNVSTLELGDSALYLCASSFSSDQETQYFGPGTRLLVL.